The 8 T cell receptor beta chains below were found in one sample sequenced in a study of control samples from healthy donors and cancer patients. This table comes from immunoSEQ multiplex PCR, and its TCRdb copy is limited to in-frame clones, with some not included. In the table there are about 190,000 clones, approximately 91% of which are singletons. The specimen sequenced was blood. The receptors originated from a man under 40 in good health.

The chain uses TRBV2 and TRBJ1-5; weak D call: TRBD1 (6 bases). Germline values: CDR1 SNHLY, CDR2 FYNNEI. V was cut by 5 bases and J by 6 bases, with 11 bases left in between. The CDR3 has 13 residues. Here the CDR3 reads CASSRQARQPQHF. The CDR3 nucleotides read TGTGCCAGCAGTCGACAGGCCCGTCAGCCCCAGCATTTT.

The V and J genes are TRBV28 and TRBJ1-2; weak D call: TRBD1 (5 bases). The V end lost 5 bases, the J end lost 8 bases, and 15 bases lay between the germline ends. Germline lookup yields CDR1 MDHEN and CDR2 SYDVKM. CDR3 length equals 13 residues. The CDR3 loop reads CASSRRDSGGYTF. CDR3 DNA: TGTGCCAGCAGTCGTCGGGACTCCGGGGGCTACACCTTC.

This clone was picked up many times. The chain carries TRBV6-2 or TRBV6-3 and TRBJ2-4; tentative D call: TRBD1 (6 bases). CDR1 and CDR2 from the germline V gene are MNHEY and SVGEGT. Trimming stripped 2 bases from V and 5 bases from J, with 13 bases between. The CDR3 contains 15 residues. The CDR3, as DNA: TGTGCCAGCAGTTACGGGACATCCGGCCAAAACATTCAGTACTTC. Protein product: CASSYGTSGQNIQYF.

The rearrangement links TRBV7-8 to TRBJ1-6; D is unresolved. The CDR3 is 17 residues long. The V and J ends lost 5 bases and 0 bases respectively, with 14 bases between them. Germline CDR1 and CDR2: SGHVS and FQNEAQ. The CDR3 reads CASSPRPGSSYNSPLHF. The CDR3 DNA reads TGTGCCAGCAGCCCAAGGCCCGGGAGCTCCTATAATTCACCCCTCCACTTT. Full variable domain (outside the CDR3, taken from reference TRBV7-8 and TRBJ1-6): GAGVSQSPRYKVAKRGQDVALRCDPISGHVSLFWYQQALGQGPEFLTYFQNEAQLDKSGLPSDRFFAERPEGSVSTLKIQRTQQEDSAVYLCASSPRPGSSYNSPLHFGNGTRLTVT.

V usage is TRBV6-6 and J usage is TRBJ2-2, with 15 nucleotides matching TRBD2. The CDR3 sequence is 18 residues long. The J segment lost 9 bases and the V segment lost 5 bases, leaving 13 bases of the junction unmatched. The germline gives CDR1 MNHNY, CDR2 SVGAGI (reference sequence). CDR3 sequence reads: CASSPRTSGGDPGRELFF. The CDR3, as DNA: TGTGCCAGCAGTCCCCGGACTAGCGGGGGGGACCCGGGCAGGGAGCTGTTTTTT.

This chain connects TRBV9 to TRBJ2-1, with 10 bases matching TRBD1. The germline V gene has CDR1 SGDLS and CDR2 YYNGEE. The CDR3 is 18 amino acids. V lost 4 bases to trimming and J lost 0 bases; unmatched junction nucleotides: 10. CDR3 bases: TGTGCCAGCAGCCGCGGGGACAGGGGCGTAAGCTCCTACAATGAGCAGTTCTTC. Translation: CASSRGDRGVSSYNEQFF.

V usage is TRBV2 and J usage is TRBJ1-5; D is ambiguous. Between the trimmed V and J ends, which lost 6 bases and 2 bases, there was a span of 11 bases. CDR1 and CDR2 from the germline V gene are SNHLY and FYNNEI. The length of the CDR3 is 14 residues. Written as DNA, the CDR3 is TGTGCCAGCAGGGGAGATTCTCGCAATCAGCCCCAGCATTTT. It yields the protein CASRGDSRNQPQHF.

The chain is built from TRBV25-1 and TRBJ1-2; possible D gene TRBD1, 6 bases. Germline CDR1 reads MGHDK; CDR2 reads SYGVNS. This CDR3 region has 17 residues. Trimming removed 6 bases at V and 0 bases at J, with 20 bases between. The CDR3: CASSPPMPGATNYGYTF. The CDR3 DNA reads TGTGCCAGCAGCCCACCCATGCCAGGGGCGACTAACTATGGCTACACCTTC.